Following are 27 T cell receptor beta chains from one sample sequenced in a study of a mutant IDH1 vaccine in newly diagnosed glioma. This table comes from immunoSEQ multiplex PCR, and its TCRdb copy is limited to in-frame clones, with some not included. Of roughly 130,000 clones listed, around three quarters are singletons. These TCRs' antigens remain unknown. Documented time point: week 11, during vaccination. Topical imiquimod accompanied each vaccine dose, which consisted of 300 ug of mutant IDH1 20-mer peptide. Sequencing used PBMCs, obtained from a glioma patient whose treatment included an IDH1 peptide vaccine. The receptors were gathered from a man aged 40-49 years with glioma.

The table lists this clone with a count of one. CDR3 nucleotides: TGTGCCTGGATGGAGTCAGCTGGAAACACCATATATTTT. It translates to CAWMESAGNTIYF. This rearrangement joins TRBV30 to TRBJ1-3; D unresolved. Germline V gene lookup returns CDR1 GTSNPN and CDR2 SVGIG (reference sequence). The V end was cut by 4 bases, the J end by 2 bases, with 9 bases between. The CDR3 loop spans 13 amino acids.

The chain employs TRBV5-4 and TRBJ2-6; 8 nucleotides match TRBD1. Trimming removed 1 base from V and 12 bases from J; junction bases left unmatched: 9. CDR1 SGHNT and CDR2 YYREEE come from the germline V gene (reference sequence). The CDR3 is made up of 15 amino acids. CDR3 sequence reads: CASSLSGGRVPVLTF. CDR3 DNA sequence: TGTGCCAGCAGCTTGTCAGGGGGCCGCGTACCCGTCCTGACTTTC.

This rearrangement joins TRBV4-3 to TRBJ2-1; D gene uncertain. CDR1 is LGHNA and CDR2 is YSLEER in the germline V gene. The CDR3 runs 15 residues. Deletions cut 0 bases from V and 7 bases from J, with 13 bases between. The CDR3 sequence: CASSQDWPVENEQFF. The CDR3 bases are TGCGCCAGCAGCCAAGACTGGCCAGTTGAGAATGAGCAGTTCTTC.

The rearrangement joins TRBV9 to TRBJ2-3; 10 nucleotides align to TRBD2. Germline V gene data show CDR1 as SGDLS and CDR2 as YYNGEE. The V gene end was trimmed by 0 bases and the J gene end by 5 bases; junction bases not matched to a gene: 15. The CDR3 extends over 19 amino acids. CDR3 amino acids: CASSVGAHPKREGGDTQYF. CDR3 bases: TGTGCCAGCAGCGTAGGAGCCCACCCAAAGCGGGAGGGCGGAGATACGCAGTATTTT.

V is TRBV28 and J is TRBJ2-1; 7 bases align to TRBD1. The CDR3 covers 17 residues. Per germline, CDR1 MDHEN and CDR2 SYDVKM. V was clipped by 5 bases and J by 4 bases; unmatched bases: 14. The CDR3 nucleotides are TGTGCCAGCAGTCTTACCTACCGGGACAGATTTTACAATGAGCAGTTCTTC. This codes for CASSLTYRDRFYNEQFF.

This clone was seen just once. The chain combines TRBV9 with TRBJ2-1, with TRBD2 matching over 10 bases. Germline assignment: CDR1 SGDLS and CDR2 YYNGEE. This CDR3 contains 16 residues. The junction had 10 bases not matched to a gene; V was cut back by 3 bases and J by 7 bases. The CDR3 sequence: CASSAPSGRGLNEQFF. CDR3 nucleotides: TGTGCCAGCAGCGCTCCTAGCGGGAGAGGTTTAAATGAGCAGTTCTTC.

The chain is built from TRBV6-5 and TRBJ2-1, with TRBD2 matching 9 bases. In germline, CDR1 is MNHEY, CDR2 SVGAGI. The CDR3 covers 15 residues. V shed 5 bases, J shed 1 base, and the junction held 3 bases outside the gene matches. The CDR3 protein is CASSPSGRSYNEQFF. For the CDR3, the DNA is TGTGCCAGCAGTCCCAGCGGGAGGTCCTACAATGAGCAGTTCTTC.

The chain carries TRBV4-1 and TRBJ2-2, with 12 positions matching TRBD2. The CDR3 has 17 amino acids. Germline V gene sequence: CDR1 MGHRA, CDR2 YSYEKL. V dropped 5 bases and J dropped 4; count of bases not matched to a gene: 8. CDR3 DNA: TGCGCCAGCAGCTTCCGGACTAGCGGGGAGAGCACCGGGGAGCTGTTTTTT. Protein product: CASSFRTSGESTGELFF.

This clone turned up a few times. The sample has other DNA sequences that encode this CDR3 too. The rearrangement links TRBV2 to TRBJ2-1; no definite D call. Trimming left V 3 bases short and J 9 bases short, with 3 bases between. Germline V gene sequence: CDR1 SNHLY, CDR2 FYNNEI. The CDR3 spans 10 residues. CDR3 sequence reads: CASSEGEQFF. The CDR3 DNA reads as TGTGCCAGCAGTGAGGGTGAGCAGTTCTTC.

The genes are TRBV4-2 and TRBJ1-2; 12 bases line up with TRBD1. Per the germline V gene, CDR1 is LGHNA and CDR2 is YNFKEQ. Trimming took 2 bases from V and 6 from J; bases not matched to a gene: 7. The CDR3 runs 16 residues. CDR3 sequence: CASSQQGTGGANGYTF. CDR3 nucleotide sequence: TGTGCCAGCAGCCAACAAGGGACAGGGGGCGCGAATGGCTACACCTTC.

CDR3 sequence: CASSPEDSLNEQFF. Written as DNA, the CDR3 is TGTGCCAGCAGCCCGGAGGACAGCCTCAATGAGCAGTTCTTC. The chain has TRBV9 and TRBJ2-1, with D perhaps matching TRBD1 (6 bases). In germline, CDR1 is SGDLS, CDR2 YYNGEE. V was trimmed by 4 bases and J by 6 bases, leaving 14 bases between them. The CDR3 runs to 14 residues. The entire variable domain, with the rest obtained from reference TRBV9 and TRBJ2-1, is as follows: DSGVTQTPKHLITATGQRVTLRCSPRSGDLSVYWYQQSLDQGLQFLIQYYNGEERAKGNILERFSAQQFPDLHSELNLSSLELGDSALYFCASSPEDSLNEQFFGPGTRLTVL.

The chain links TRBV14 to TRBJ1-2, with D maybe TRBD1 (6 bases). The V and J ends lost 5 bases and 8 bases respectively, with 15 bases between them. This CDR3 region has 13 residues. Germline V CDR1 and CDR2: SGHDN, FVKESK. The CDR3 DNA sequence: TGTGCCAGCAGCGCCATTTGGGGGGCAGGCTACACCTTC. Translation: CASSAIWGAGYTF.

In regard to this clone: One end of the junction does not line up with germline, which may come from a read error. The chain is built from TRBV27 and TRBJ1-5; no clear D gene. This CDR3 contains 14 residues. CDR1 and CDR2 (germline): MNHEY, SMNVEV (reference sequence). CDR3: CASSYQYSDQPQHF. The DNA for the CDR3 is TGTGCCAGCAGTTATCAGTATAGCGATCAGCCCCAGCATTTT.

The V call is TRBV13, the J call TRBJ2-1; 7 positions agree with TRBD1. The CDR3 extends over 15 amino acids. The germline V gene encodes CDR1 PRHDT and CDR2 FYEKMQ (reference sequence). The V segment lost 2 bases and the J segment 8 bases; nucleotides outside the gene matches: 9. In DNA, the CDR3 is TGTGCCAGCAGCTTACAACTAGAGGGGGCTTATGAGCAGTTCTTC. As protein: CASSLQLEGAYEQFF.

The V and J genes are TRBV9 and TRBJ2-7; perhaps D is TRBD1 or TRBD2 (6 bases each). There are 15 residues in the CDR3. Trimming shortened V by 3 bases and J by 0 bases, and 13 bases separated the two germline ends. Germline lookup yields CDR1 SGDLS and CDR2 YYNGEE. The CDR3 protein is CASSGGAGTSYEQYF. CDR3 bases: TGTGCCAGCAGCGGGGGGGCAGGGACCTCCTACGAGCAGTACTTC.

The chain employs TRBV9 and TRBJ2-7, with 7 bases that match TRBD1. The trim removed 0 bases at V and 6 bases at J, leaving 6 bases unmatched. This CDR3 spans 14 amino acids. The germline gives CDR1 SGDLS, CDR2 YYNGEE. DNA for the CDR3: TGTGCCAGCAGCGTAGCTCGAGGGGGCTCCGAGCAGTACTTC. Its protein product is CASSVARGGSEQYF.

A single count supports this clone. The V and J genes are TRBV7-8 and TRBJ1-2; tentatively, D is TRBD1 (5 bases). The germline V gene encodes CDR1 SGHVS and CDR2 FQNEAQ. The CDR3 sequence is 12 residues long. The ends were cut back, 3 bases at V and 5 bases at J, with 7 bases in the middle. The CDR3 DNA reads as TGTGCCAGCAGCTTTGGGGGGTATGGCTACACCTTC. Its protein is CASSFGGYGYTF.

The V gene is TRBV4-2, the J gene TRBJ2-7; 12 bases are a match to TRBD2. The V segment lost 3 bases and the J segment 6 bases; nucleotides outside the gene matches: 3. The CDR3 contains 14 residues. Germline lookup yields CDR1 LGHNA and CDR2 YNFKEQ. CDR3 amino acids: CASSQRLAGAEQYF. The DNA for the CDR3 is TGTGCCAGCAGCCAGAGACTAGCGGGAGCCGAGCAGTACTTC.

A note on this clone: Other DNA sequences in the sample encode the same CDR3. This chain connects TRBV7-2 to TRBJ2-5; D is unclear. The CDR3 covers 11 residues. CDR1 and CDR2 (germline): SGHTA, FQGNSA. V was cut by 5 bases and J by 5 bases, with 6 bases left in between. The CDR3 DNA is TGTGCCAGCAGCCTTAGCGAGACCCAGTACTTC. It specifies CASSLSETQYF.

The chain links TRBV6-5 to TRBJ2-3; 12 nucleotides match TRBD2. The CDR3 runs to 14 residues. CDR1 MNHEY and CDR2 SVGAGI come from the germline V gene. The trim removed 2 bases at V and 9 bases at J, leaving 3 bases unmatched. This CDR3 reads CASSYTTSGSTQYF. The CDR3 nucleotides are TGTGCCAGCAGTTACACGACTAGCGGGAGCACGCAGTATTTT.

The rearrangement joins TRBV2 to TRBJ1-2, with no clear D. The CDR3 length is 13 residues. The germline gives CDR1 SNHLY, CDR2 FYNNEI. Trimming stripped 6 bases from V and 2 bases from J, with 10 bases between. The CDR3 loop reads CASSSLQNYGYTF. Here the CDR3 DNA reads TGTGCCAGCAGCTCACTACAGAACTATGGCTACACCTTC.

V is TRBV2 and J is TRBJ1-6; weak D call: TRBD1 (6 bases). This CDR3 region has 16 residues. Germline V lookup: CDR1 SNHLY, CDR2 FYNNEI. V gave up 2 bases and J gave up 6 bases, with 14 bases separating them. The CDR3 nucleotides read TGTGCCAGCAGTGAACCCCACGGCAGGGGTAATTCACCCCTCCACTTT. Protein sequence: CASSEPHGRGNSPLHF.

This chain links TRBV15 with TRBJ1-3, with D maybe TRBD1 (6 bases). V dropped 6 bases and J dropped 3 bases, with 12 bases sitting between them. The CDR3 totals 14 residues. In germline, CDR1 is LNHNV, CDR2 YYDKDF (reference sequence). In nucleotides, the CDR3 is TGTGCCACCAGACAGGGCTTCGATGGAAACACCATATATTTT. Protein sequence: CATRQGFDGNTIYF.

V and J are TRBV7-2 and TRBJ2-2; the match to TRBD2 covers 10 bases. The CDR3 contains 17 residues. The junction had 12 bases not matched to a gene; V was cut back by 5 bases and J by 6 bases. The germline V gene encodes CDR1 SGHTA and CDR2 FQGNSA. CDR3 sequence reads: CASSPARVAGGPGELFF. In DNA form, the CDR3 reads TGTGCCAGCAGCCCCGCGCGGGTAGCGGGGGGTCCCGGGGAGCTGTTTTTT. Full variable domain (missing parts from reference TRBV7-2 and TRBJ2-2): GAGVSQSPSNKVTEKGKDVELRCDPISGHTALYWYRQSLGQGLEFLIYFQGNSAPDKSGLPSDRFSAERTGGSVSTLTIQRTQQEDSAVYLCASSPARVAGGPGELFFGEGSRLTVL.

The DNA of the CDR3 is TGTGCCAGCTCGACAGGGTTCACAGATACGCAGTATTTT. Protein product: CASSTGFTDTQYF. V is TRBV6-6 and J is TRBJ2-3, with TRBD1 matching 7 bases. The CDR3 sequence is 13 residues long. The V segment lost 8 bases and the J segment 2 bases; nucleotides outside the gene matches: 4. Germline CDR1 reads MNHNY; CDR2 reads SVGAGI (reference sequence).

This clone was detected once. The DNA for the CDR3 is TGTGCCATCAGTGACCATGGGCGGGGGGTCAAAGAGACCCAGTACTTC. Translation: CAISDHGRGVKETQYF. This chain links TRBV10-3 with TRBJ2-5; TRBD2 agrees at 8 bases. V shed 3 bases and J 3 bases; nucleotides not matched to a gene: 9. The germline gives CDR1 ENHRY, CDR2 SYGVKD. The CDR3 spans 16 residues.

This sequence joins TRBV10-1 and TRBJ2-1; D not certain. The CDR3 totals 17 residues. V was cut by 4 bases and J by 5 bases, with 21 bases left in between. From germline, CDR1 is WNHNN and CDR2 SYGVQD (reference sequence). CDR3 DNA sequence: TGCGCCAGCAGTGCTACCGAATGGGCGGAAGCCAACAATGAGCAGTTCTTC. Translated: CASSATEWAEANNEQFF.